Listed below are T cell receptor beta chains from one sample, sequenced in a study of control samples from healthy donors and cancer patients. Data came from immunoSEQ multiplex PCR; TCRdb stores just in-frame clones and leaves some out. This table has roughly 26,000 clones, approximately 78% appearing once. The sample comprised PBMCs. These receptors all come from a man aged 55 to 70 with colorectal cancer. Both conserved end residues are part of each CDR3. The D gene is left open where the match is weak. Clone size appears in some rows only: once, few, many, or a class for an expanded clone.

D,V,J,size,CDR3,DNA
NA,TRBV5-4,TRBJ1-2,NA,CASSFLTVNYGYTF,TGTGCCAGCAGCTTTTTGACAGTTAACTATGGCTACACCTTC
TRBD1,TRBV11-2,TRBJ2-2,NA,CASSLNRGRAGELFF,TGTGCCAGCAGCTTAAACAGGGGGCGGGCCGGGGAGCTGTTTTTT
NA,TRBV12-3/TRBV12-4,TRBJ2-3,NA,CASSAPTYTQYF,TGTGCCAGCAGTGCCCCCACTTATACGCAGTATTTT
NA,TRBV2,TRBJ1-1,NA,CASRFIGEGTEAFF,TGTGCCAGCAGATTCATCGGGGAGGGGACTGAAGCTTTCTTT
NA,TRBV5-1,TRBJ1-1,NA,CASIPGPLGFWDTEAFF,TGCGCCAGCATCCCGGGACCACTGGGGTTCTGGGACACTGAAGCTTTCTTT
NA,TRBV2,TRBJ2-2,NA,CASKRDITGELFF,TGTGCCAGCAAAAGGGACATAACCGGGGAGCTGTTTTTT
TRBD1,TRBV7-9,TRBJ1-3,NA,CASSLTGRNTIYF,TGTGCCAGCAGCCTGACAGGGAGAAACACCATATATTTT
NA,TRBV30,TRBJ1-1,NA,CAWSTDGGFTEAFF,TGTGCCTGGAGTACAGACGGGGGATTCACTGAAGCTTTCTTT
TRBD1,TRBV9,TRBJ2-5,once,CASSVGGQGMPETQYF,TGTGCCAGCAGCGTAGGAGGACAGGGGATGCCAGAGACCCAGTACTTC
NA,TRBV9,TRBJ1-2,NA,CASSVAPGPNYGYTF,TGTGCCAGCAGCGTAGCTCCCGGACCTAACTATGGCTACACCTTC
NA,TRBV6-4,TRBJ1-1,NA,CASSDLPWQEAFF,TGTGCCAGCAGTGACCTCCCGTGGCAGGAAGCTTTCTTT
NA,TRBV6-2/TRBV6-3,TRBJ1-5,NA,CASSYPQGYQPQHF,TGTGCCAGCAGTTATCCCCAGGGTTATCAGCCCCAGCATTTT
TRBD2,TRBV5-1,TRBJ2-7,NA,CASSLSGRARYEQYF,TGCGCCAGCAGCCTCTCGGGGAGGGCCCGCTACGAGCAGTACTTC
NA,TRBV7-7,TRBJ1-2,once,CASSFFTPQSRGGGYTF,TGTGCCAGCAGCTTTTTCACGCCCCAGAGTCGGGGGGGTGGCTACACCTTC
TRBD2,TRBV7-9,TRBJ2-3,NA,CASSFASGGTDTQYF,TGTGCCAGCAGCTTCGCTAGCGGGGGAACAGATACGCAGTATTTT
NA,TRBV7-2,TRBJ2-3,NA,CASRIGWDTQYF,TGTGCCAGCAGAATAGGATGGGATACGCAGTATTTT
NA,TRBV27,TRBJ1-1,once,CASSGRVNTEAFF,TGTGCCAGTTCTGGTCGAGTGAACACTGAAGCTTTCTTT
TRBD1,TRBV5-4,TRBJ2-5,NA,CASRLDRAQETQYF,TGTGCCAGCAGACTGGACAGGGCCCAAGAGACCCAGTACTTC
NA,TRBV5-1,TRBJ1-1,NA,CASSSGVDTEAFF,TGCGCCAGCAGCTCTGGGGTGGACACTGAAGCTTTCTTT
NA,TRBV19,TRBJ1-5,few,CASSIAFIEEVNQPQHF,TGTGCCAGTAGTATAGCCTTTATTGAGGAAGTCAATCAGCCCCAGCATTTT
NA,TRBV23-1,TRBJ1-6,NA,CASISSPLHF,TGCGCCAGCATTTCTTCACCCCTCCACTTT
NA,TRBV4-3,TRBJ1-2,NA,CASSPEGPRLGGYTF,TGCGCCAGCAGCCCCGAGGGGCCCAGGTTAGGTGGCTACACCTTC
NA,TRBV10-1,TRBJ2-7,NA,CARPGHTTYEQYF,TGCGCCAGGCCGGGACACACCACCTACGAGCAGTACTTC
TRBD1,TRBV25-1,TRBJ1-2,NA,CASGGRGRGFYGYTF,TGTGCCAGCGGTGGCAGGGGGCGCGGGTTCTATGGCTACACCTTC
NA,TRBV4-2,TRBJ2-7,NA,CASSQDSSPSYEQYF,TGTGCCAGCAGCCAAGATTCCTCTCCCTCCTACGAGCAGTACTTC
NA,TRBV11-2,TRBJ1-2,NA,CASSLDGGTGYYGYTF,TGTGCCAGCAGCTTAGATGGAGGGACGGGGTATTATGGCTACACCTTC
TRBD1,TRBV6-2/TRBV6-3,TRBJ1-2,NA,CASSYLPTGANYGYTF,TGTGCCAGCAGTTACCTCCCGACAGGGGCTAACTATGGCTACACCTTC
NA,TRBV9,TRBJ1-1,NA,CASSVEPGVDTEAFF,TGTGCCAGCAGCGTAGAACCGGGGGTGGACACTGAAGCTTTCTTT
NA,TRBV12-5,TRBJ1-1,NA,CASGYSNTEAFF,TGTGCTAGTGGTTACTCGAACACTGAAGCTTTCTTT
NA,TRBV7-8,TRBJ1-1,NA,CASSAVVINTEAFF,TGTGCCAGCAGCGCTGTGGTTATAAACACTGAAGCTTTCTTT
NA,TRBV11-2,TRBJ2-5,NA,CASSLGTSPRRETQYF,TGTGCCAGCAGCTTAGGCACTTCCCCGCGAAGGGAGACCCAGTACTTC
NA,TRBV6-5,TRBJ1-5,NA,CASSYAGLGSQPQHF,TGTGCCAGCAGTTACGCAGGGTTGGGAAGTCAGCCCCAGCATTTT
TRBD2,TRBV5-6,TRBJ2-1,NA,CASSTASGGNNEQFF,TGTGCCAGCAGCACAGCTAGCGGGGGGAACAATGAGCAGTTCTTC
NA,TRBV6-5,TRBJ2-2,NA,CASILNSLPGELFF,TGTGCCAGCATTTTAAATAGTCTGCCCGGGGAGCTGTTTTTT
NA,TRBV5-1,TRBJ1-3,NA,CASSSGTGNTIYF,TGCGCCAGCAGCTCAGGTACTGGAAACACCATATATTTT
NA,TRBV6-4,TRBJ1-1,NA,CASRRELDHTEAFF,TGTGCCAGCAGGAGGGAACTTGATCACACTGAAGCTTTCTTT
TRBD1,TRBV11-2,TRBJ2-1,NA,CASSPQGDVDEQFF,TGTGCCAGCAGCCCCCAGGGGGATGTCGATGAGCAGTTCTTC